One sample yielded the 22 T cell receptor beta chains listed below, sequenced in a study of vaccination and CD4 T cells after COVID-19. Which antigens these TCRs recognize remains unknown. Oncomine TCR Beta short-read sequencing was applied to DNA from cultured CD4+ T cells. TCRdb ran MiXCR on the PCR reads and lists one entry per CDR3 protein. This sample has over 10,000 distinct CDR3 sequences; around 44% occur once, and the top ten carry around 13%. Treatment in this sample: roughly 10-day PBMC culture with coronavirus spike peptide pools or control peptides (ViraFEST assay). Specimen: CD4+ T cells from blood, cultured in vitro. All receptors come from a human donor who had recovered from COVID-19.

J is TRBJ1-2 and V is TRBV10-3; D gene ambiguous. This CDR3 spans 10 amino acids. Trimming took 8 bases from V and 6 from J, leaving 7 bases between them. Germline assignment: CDR1 ENHRY and CDR2 SYGVKD. CDR3 protein: CAIGNHGYTF. The CDR3 nucleotides are TGTGCCATCGGGAACCATGGCTACACCTTC.

The rearrangement links TRBV10-3 to TRBJ1-1; D might be TRBD1 (5 bases). CDR1 and CDR2 from the germline V gene are ENHRY and SYGVKD. This CDR3 region has 13 residues. The DNA of the CDR3 is TGTGGCGCCCGGGGCAGCGCGAACACTGAAGCTTTCTTT. It yields the protein CGARGSANTEAFF.

Only a few counts were recorded for this clonotype. The chain recombines TRBV24-1 with TRBJ2-6; 7 bases line up with TRBD1. CDR1 is KGHDR, CDR2 SFDVKD, per germline. The CDR3 length is 18 residues. Trimming removed 3 bases from V and 0 bases from J; junction bases left unmatched: 7. In DNA, the CDR3 is TGTGCCACCAGTGATGCACAGGGGATAAGCTCTGGGGCCAACGTCCTGACTTTC. This sequence encodes CATSDAQGISSGANVLTF.

This clonotype showed up just a few times. The rearrangement uses TRBV28 and TRBJ2-1; 11 bases line up with TRBD1. The J call may be wrong; the DNA end is better matched by TRBJ2-7. The CDR3 is 14 amino acids. Germline V CDR1 and CDR2: MDHEN, SYDVKM. The CDR3 is CASSLGQGADEQYF. CDR3 nucleotide sequence: TGTGCCAGCAGTCTCGGACAGGGGGCAGACGAGCAGTACTTC.

V and J are TRBV2 and TRBJ2-4; D perhaps matches TRBD1 (6 bases). The length of the CDR3 is 16 residues. Germline CDR1 is SNHLY and CDR2 is FYNNEI. The V gene lost 6 bases and the J gene lost 1 base, with 16 bases spanning the gap. CDR3 in DNA: TGTGCCAGCAGGCGTGGGACAAGCCGGGCCAAAAACATTCAGTACTTC. Its translation is CASRRGTSRAKNIQYF.

V is TRBV19 and J is TRBJ1-5, with D unresolved. Germline CDR1 is LNHDA and CDR2 is SQIVND (reference sequence). The CDR3 loop spans 14 amino acids. Trimming took 5 bases from V and 5 from J, leaving 13 bases between them. The CDR3 spells CASSLPGGDQPQHF. The CDR3 DNA follows: TGTGCCAGTAGTCTACCGGGCGGCGATCAGCCCCAGCATTTT. The full variable domain, completed using reference TRBV19 and TRBJ1-5, is DGGITQSPKYLFRKEGQNVTLSCEQNLNHDAMYWYRQDPGQGLRLIYYSQIVNDFQKGDIAEGYSVSREKKESFPLTVTSAQKNPTAFYLCASSLPGGDQPQHFGDGTRLSIL.

Only a few counts were recorded for this clonotype. V gene TRBV7-2 combines with J gene TRBJ1-2; 11 bases fit TRBD1. The germline gives CDR1 SGHTA, CDR2 FQGNSA. Germline trimming cut 5 bases from V and 8 bases from J; bases unmatched to any gene: 1. The CDR3 contains 12 residues. Written as DNA, the CDR3 is TGTGCCAGCAGCCGGACAGGGGGCGGCTACACCTTC. Protein sequence: CASSRTGGGYTF. Together with reference TRBV7-2 and TRBJ1-2, the CDR3 gives the full variable domain: GAGVSQSPSNKVTEKGKDVELRCDPISGHTALYWYRQSLGQGLEFLIYFQGNSAPDKSGLPSDRFSAERTGGSVSTLTIQRTQQEDSAVYLCASSRTGGGYTFGSGTRLTVV.

The chain links TRBV5-8 to TRBJ2-7; D might be TRBD1 (6 bases). Germline-derived CDR1 and CDR2 are SGHTS and YDEGEE. The CDR3 covers 17 residues. Between the trimmed V and J ends, which lost 4 bases and 6 bases, there was a span of 26 bases. In nucleotides, the CDR3 is TGTGCCAGCAGCCAGACAGGACGCCGGGGTTTATTTAGCGAGCAGTACTTC. Protein: CASSQTGRRGLFSEQYF.

The rearrangement links TRBV7-2 to TRBJ1-5; D is unresolved. Trimming took 5 bases from V and 8 from J, leaving 13 bases between them. CDR1 is SGHTA, CDR2 FQGNSA, per germline. This CDR3 has 13 amino acids. The CDR3 coding sequence is TGTGCCAGCAGCCCTTTAAGTGCGGAGCCCCAGCATTTT. It codes for CASSPLSAEPQHF. Together with reference TRBV7-2 and TRBJ1-5, the CDR3 gives the full variable domain: GAGVSQSPSNKVTEKGKDVELRCDPISGHTALYWYRQSLGQGLEFLIYFQGNSAPDKSGLPSDRFSAERTGGSVSTLTIQRTQQEDSAVYLCASSPLSAEPQHFGDGTRLSIL.

The V call is TRBV27, the J call TRBJ2-1; the D gene is possibly TRBD2 (5 bases). This CDR3 comprises 13 residues. Trimming left V 6 bases short and J 7 bases short, with 13 bases between. Germline CDR1 and CDR2: MNHEY and SMNVEV (reference sequence). CDR3 protein: CASSLDWENEQFF. The DNA for the CDR3 is TGTGCCAGCAGCCTCGACTGGGAGAATGAGCAGTTCTTC.

This rearrangement joins TRBV27 to TRBJ1-1; possible D gene TRBD1, 5 bases. This CDR3 is 17 amino acids long. Trimming removed 3 bases at V and 9 bases at J, with 26 bases between. Germline V gives CDR1 MNHEY, CDR2 SMNVEV (reference sequence). In DNA, the CDR3 is TGTGCCAGCAGTTTCCGGGTATGGTCAGGGACTCCTGGCCAAGCTTTCTTT. It specifies CASSFRVWSGTPGQAFF.

This chain connects TRBV7-9 to TRBJ2-2; no clear D. V was cut by 0 bases and J by 4 bases, with 6 bases left in between. In germline, CDR1 is SEHNR, CDR2 FQNEAQ (reference sequence). The CDR3 runs 14 residues. CDR3 in amino acids: CASSLASTTGELFF. The CDR3 DNA sequence: TGTGCCAGCAGCTTAGCTTCCACCACCGGGGAGCTGTTTTTT.

In its sample, this clonotype was seen a few times. The chain has TRBV20-1 and TRBJ2-5, with D tentatively TRBD1 (5 bases). V was pared by 6 bases and J by 2 bases, with 13 bases between. The CDR3 has 13 residues. Germline CDR1 and CDR2: DFQATT and SNEGSKA (reference sequence). CDR3 sequence: CSAIQAIQETQYF. As DNA, the CDR3 is TGCAGTGCGATACAGGCGATTCAAGAGACCCAGTACTTC.

The CDR3 loop reads CATSDNGQGRNIQYF. The DNA of the CDR3 is TGTGCCACCAGTGACAACGGACAGGGGCGAAACATTCAGTACTTC. V gene TRBV24-1 combines with J gene TRBJ2-4, with 9 bases matching TRBD1. The CDR3 covers 15 residues. The V gene end was trimmed by 4 bases and the J gene end by 6 bases; junction bases not matched to a gene: 6. Germline V gene lookup returns CDR1 KGHDR and CDR2 SFDVKD.

This clonotype was counted only a few times. V usage is TRBV19 and J usage is TRBJ1-1; D is unresolved. CDR3 length: 14 amino acids. V was trimmed by 3 bases and J by 1 base, leaving 9 bases between them. In germline, CDR1 is LNHDA, CDR2 SQIVND (reference sequence). As DNA, the CDR3 is TGTGCCAGTAGTATCAGTATGCCGAACACTGAAGCTTTCTTT. Its protein is CASSISMPNTEAFF. The full variable domain, completed using reference TRBV19 and TRBJ1-1, is DGGITQSPKYLFRKEGQNVTLSCEQNLNHDAMYWYRQDPGQGLRLIYYSQIVNDFQKGDIAEGYSVSREKKESFPLTVTSAQKNPTAFYLCASSISMPNTEAFFGQGTRLTVV.

The chain joins TRBV27 to TRBJ2-1; maybe TRBD2 (6 bases). Trimming removed 6 bases from V and 2 bases from J, with 17 bases in between. Germline CDR1 reads MNHEY; CDR2 reads SMNVEV (reference sequence). The CDR3 has 16 residues. This CDR3 is CASRRQPGTAYNEQFF. The DNA of the CDR3 is TGTGCCAGCAGACGACAACCCGGGACTGCCTACAATGAGCAGTTCTTC.

The rearrangement joins TRBV30 to TRBJ1-3; the D gene is possibly TRBD1 (6 bases). V was shortened by 2 bases and J by 9 bases, with 14 bases between the two germline ends. Per germline, CDR1 GTSNPN and CDR2 SVGIG (reference sequence). The CDR3 loop spans 13 amino acids. Written as DNA, the CDR3 is TGTGCCTGGAGTTCGCAGGGGAAGGGCACCATATATTTT. As protein: CAWSSQGKGTIYF.

This clonotype was observed a handful of times. The rearrangement joins TRBV7-9 to TRBJ1-1; no firm D call. Germline CDR1 is SEHNR and CDR2 is FQNEAQ (reference sequence). Trimming cost V 5 bases and J 10 bases, with 17 bases left between them. This CDR3 is 13 amino acids long. The CDR3 is CASSPLFRGRAFF. The DNA of the CDR3 is TGTGCCAGCAGCCCACTCTTCCGGGGAAGAGCTTTCTTT.

This clonotype was picked up one time. The V call is TRBV11-2, the J call TRBJ2-7; weak D call: TRBD1 (6 bases). V dropped 1 base and J dropped 5 bases, with 9 bases sitting between them. Germline CDR1 SGHAT, CDR2 FQNNGV. This CDR3 has 13 residues. The CDR3 DNA follows: TGTGCCAGCAGCTTAGTGAGGGGGAACGAGCAGTACTTC. Translation: CASSLVRGNEQYF.

The chain has TRBV7-2 and TRBJ1-5; D possibly corresponds to TRBD1 (5 bases). Trimming cost V 4 bases and J 6 bases, with 10 bases left between them. The CDR3 covers 13 residues. Germline CDR1 is SGHTA and CDR2 is FQGNSA. This CDR3 is CASSSTGRQPQHF. The CDR3 nucleotides are TGTGCCAGCAGCTCTACGGGGCGTCAGCCCCAGCATTTT. Combining the CDR3 with reference TRBV7-2 and TRBJ1-5 gives the whole variable domain GAGVSQSPSNKVTEKGKDVELRCDPISGHTALYWYRQSLGQGLEFLIYFQGNSAPDKSGLPSDRFSAERTGGSVSTLTIQRTQQEDSAVYLCASSSTGRQPQHFGDGTRLSIL.

V is TRBV7-9 and J is TRBJ1-5, with D possibly being TRBD1 (5 bases). CDR3 length: 15 residues. Per the germline V gene, CDR1 is SEHNR and CDR2 is FQNEAQ (reference sequence). V shed 2 bases and J shed 6 bases, with 14 bases lying between them. Here the CDR3 DNA reads TGTGCCAGCAGCTTATTTGAAGGGGCGGGTCAGCCCCAGCATTTT. Protein product: CASSLFEGAGQPQHF.

About this clonotype: Relative to the germline gene, one junction end is altered; a read error may explain this. The chain couples TRBV5-1 to TRBJ1-2; weak D call: TRBD1 (6 bases). Germline V CDR1 and CDR2: SGHRS, YFSETQ. The CDR3 has 15 residues. As DNA, the CDR3 is TGTGCCAGCAGCTTGGAGTTTAGGGGGGGCTATGGCTACACCTTC. It codes for CASSLEFRGGYGYTF.